A selection of T cell receptor beta chains follows, all from one sample in a study of T-cell memory formation after mild COVID-19. TCRdb re-derived calls from the 5' RACE reads in MiXCR, one entry per CDR3 protein. The sample consists of around 300,000 distinct CDR3 sequences, roughly an eighth of them appearing once. The specimen was PBMCs or a T cell subset sorted from them (not recorded which). These receptors came from a man between 18 and 35 years old who had mild COVID-19 (a few samples of this study predate the infection). Cell type and time point are not known. The CDR3 runs from the conserved cysteine through the conserved F or W. Fields, in order: J gene, V gene, D gene, clone size, CDR3 DNA, CDR3 protein. A D gene is named only where the DNA matches it firmly. Clone size is shown for a subset of rows, as once, few, many or a class of expanded clone.

TRBJ1-1 TRBV18 - - TGTGCCAGCTCACCGCCGTACAGGGCAGGAAACACTGAAGCTTTCTTT CASSPPYRAGNTEAFF
TRBJ2-1 TRBV5-1 - - TGCGCCAGCAGCTTTATCTACAATGAGCAGTTCTTC CASSFIYNEQFF
TRBJ2-2 TRBV20-1 - - TGCAGTGCTAGAGTAATCGAGGGCAGGGCTACCGGGGAGCTGTTTTTT CSARVIEGRATGELFF
TRBJ2-2 TRBV5-1 - many TGCGCCAGCAGCAGGGGCTTGACCACCGGGGAGCTGTTTTTT CASSRGLTTGELFF
TRBJ1-2 TRBV3-1 - - TGTGCCAGCAGCCGAACGCCAGGCAACTATGGCTACACCTTC CASSRTPGNYGYTF
TRBJ2-7 TRBV7-3 TRBD1 - TGTGCCAGCAGCCTCGGGACAGGGGGATCCTACGAGCAGTACTTC CASSLGTGGSYEQYF
TRBJ2-2 TRBV7-9 - few TGTGCCAGCAGCTGGAGCACTACCGGGGAGCTGTTTTTT CASSWSTTGELFF
TRBJ2-7 TRBV21-1 - few TGTGCCAGCAGCATCCTGGGAGACTACGAGCAGTACTTC CASSILGDYEQYF
TRBJ2-4 TRBV5-1 TRBD1 many TGCGCCAGCAGCTCGGGACAGGGGACAAACATTCAGTACTTC CASSSGQGTNIQYF
TRBJ2-5 TRBV9 - - TGTGCCAGCAGCTCCTGGGGGGTTGGAGGCGAGACCCAGTACTTC CASSSWGVGGETQYF
TRBJ2-5 TRBV5-6 - - TGTGCCACCAGCATAGGGGGCCAAGAGACCCAGTACTTC CATSIGGQETQYF
TRBJ1-1 TRBV5-1 TRBD1 many TGCGCCAGCAGCCATGGACAGGGAACGACTGAAGCTTTCTTT CASSHGQGTTEAFF
TRBJ1-2 TRBV11-2 - few TGTGCCAGCAGACGACTCTCCAGGGGTGGCTATGGCTACACCTTC CASRRLSRGGYGYTF
TRBJ1-1 TRBV12-3/TRBV12-4 - many TGTGCCAGCAGCCTTCGGGGGGCGACTGAAGCTTTCTTT CASSLRGATEAFF
TRBJ2-7 TRBV3-1 - few TGTGCCAGCAGCCAAGATCTTATTGGGGCTGCCGAGCAGTACTTC CASSQDLIGAAEQYF
TRBJ2-5 TRBV4-1 - few TGCGCCAGCAGTCTTAGCATCGGCTGGCAAGAGACCCAGTACTTC CASSLSIGWQETQYF
TRBJ2-1 TRBV18 TRBD1 - TGTGCCAGCTCACTTACCGGGACAGGGGGATATGAGCAGTTCTTC CASSLTGTGGYEQFF
TRBJ1-6 TRBV14 TRBD1 - TGTGCCAGCAGCCAAAATCTCCCGACAGGGGAAGGTTCACCCCTCCACTTT CASSQNLPTGEGSPLHF
TRBJ2-5 TRBV5-1 TRBD2 - TGCGCCAGCAGCTTGGATTCCAGGGTAGCGGGGTACTATACTCAAGAGACCCAGTACTTC CASSLDSRVAGYYTQETQYF
TRBJ1-5 TRBV23-1 - many TGCGCCAGCATTCAGCCCCAGCATTTT CASIQPQHF
TRBJ2-2 TRBV11-2 - - TGTGCCAGCAGCTTTCAGACCGGGGAGCTGTTTTTT CASSFQTGELFF
TRBJ1-2 TRBV20-1 - few TGCAGTGCTAAGAAGGTGGACTTCGGCTACACCTTC CSAKKVDFGYTF
TRBJ2-2 TRBV6-5 - - TGTGCCAGCATAGGACAGAACACCGGGGAGCTGTTTTTT CASIGQNTGELFF
TRBJ2-1 TRBV5-6 TRBD1 - TGTGCCAGCAGCTCTGGGGCCAGGGGGCGAGTCTCCTACAATGAGCAGTTCTTC CASSSGARGRVSYNEQFF
TRBJ1-3 TRBV12-3/TRBV12-4 - many TGTGCCAGCAGTTTAGTAGGGCGCAGCTCTGGAAACACCATATATTTT CASSLVGRSSGNTIYF
TRBJ2-1 TRBV28 TRBD2 - TGTGCCAGCAGTAGCGGGGGTTTCCTTTACAATGAGCAGTTCTTC CASSSGGFLYNEQFF
TRBJ2-2 TRBV4-3 TRBD2 - TGCGCCAGCAGCTCCTTGTCCCGAACCGGGGGGGGCCGACTGTTTTTT CASSSLSRTGGGRLFF
TRBJ2-1 TRBV11-2 - many TGTGCCAGCGAGTGGGGGGCGGGCAATGAGCAGTTCTTC CASEWGAGNEQFF
TRBJ2-1 TRBV7-9 - - TGTGCCAGCAGCTTAGTTTGGCCCCTTCAGGGTTACAATGAGCAGTTCTTC CASSLVWPLQGYNEQFF
TRBJ2-2 TRBV5-5 - once TGTGCCAGCGGCGGAGCTCACACCGGGGAGCTGTTTTTT CASGGAHTGELFF
TRBJ2-3 TRBV5-4 - - TGTGCCAGCAGCTTGAATTACCAGAACACAGATACGCAGTATTTT CASSLNYQNTDTQYF
TRBJ2-7 TRBV2 - - TGTGCCTGCCGGGACTCGCGGTCCTACGAGCAGTACTTC CACRDSRSYEQYF
TRBJ1-5 TRBV16 - - TGTGCCAGCAGCGCTTGGACGGATAGCAATCAGCCCCAGCATTTT CASSAWTDSNQPQHF
TRBJ2-1 TRBV7-9 TRBD2 few TGTGCCAGCAGCTTAGGAGCGGGGGGGCCGGTAAACTACAATGAGCAGTTCTTC CASSLGAGGPVNYNEQFF
TRBJ1-1 TRBV20-1 - few TGCAGTGCTAGCCGGCAGATAAACACTGAAGCTTTCTTT CSASRQINTEAFF
TRBJ2-3 TRBV7-3 - few TGTGCCAGCAGTCCTACGACAGGAACCACAGATACGCAGTATTTT CASSPTTGTTDTQYF
TRBJ1-2 TRBV5-1 TRBD1 few TGCGCCAGCAGCTTGGCCGACAGGGACGTATCGAGGTGCTACACCTTC CASSLADRDVSRCYTF
TRBJ2-3 TRBV23-1 - many TGCGCCAGCAGTCAACCCAGGGCGGGTTTTGATACGCAGTATTTT CASSQPRAGFDTQYF
TRBJ2-3 TRBV5-1 TRBD2 - TGCGCCAGCAGCCCCGACATAGCGGGGTACCGCACAGATACGCAGTATTTT CASSPDIAGYRTDTQYF
TRBJ2-7 TRBV9 - - TGTGCCAGCAGCCCCCCATCCGGGGCAGGAGGCTCCTACGAGCAGTACTTC CASSPPSGAGGSYEQYF
TRBJ2-5 TRBV12-3/TRBV12-4 - many TGTGCCAGCAGCCCCCCCCTCCAAGAGACCCAGTACTTC CASSPPLQETQYF
TRBJ2-5 TRBV5-6 TRBD1 - TGTGCCAGCAGACAGACAGGGATGGGGCAAGAGACCCAGTACTTC CASRQTGMGQETQYF
TRBJ2-1 TRBV9 TRBD2 - TGTGCCAGCAGCGTAGCGGGTAGCGGGGCATACAATGAGCAGTTCTTC CASSVAGSGAYNEQFF
TRBJ1-5 TRBV30 - - TGTGCCTGGGCCTCGGCCAACAATCAGCCCCAGCATTTT CAWASANNQPQHF
TRBJ1-4 TRBV7-8 TRBD1 few TGTGCCAGCAGCCCCGGGACAGGGGGCTCGGATTGGGAAAAACTGTTTTTT CASSPGTGGSDWEKLFF
TRBJ2-3 TRBV4-2 - - TGTGCCAGCAGCCAAGGTGCGGGTGCTTCCCTCACAGATACGCAGTATTTT CASSQGAGASLTDTQYF
TRBJ1-3 TRBV6-5 - - TGTGCCAGCATAGGGGTTGGAAACACCATATATTTT CASIGVGNTIYF
TRBJ2-1 TRBV7-2 - - TGTGCCAGCAGCCTCATCGGGGGGCCTCCCTTCTCCTACAATGAGCAGTTCTTC CASSLIGGPPFSYNEQFF
TRBJ1-1 TRBV7-9 - - TGTGCCAGCAGCTTAACCGGAGGCGCCGGCACTGAAGCTTTCTTT CASSLTGGAGTEAFF
TRBJ2-1 TRBV7-2 - many TGTGCCAGCAGCTTAGGTCGGGGACAACTCGATGAGCAGTTCTTC CASSLGRGQLDEQFF
TRBJ1-6 TRBV6-5 - few TGTGCCAGCAGTTACTCAACCACCCTTAATTCACCCCTCCACTTT CASSYSTTLNSPLHF
TRBJ1-2 TRBV7-9 - few TGTGCCAGCAGCTACACAGTATCCGCCAGCTATGGCTACACCTTC CASSYTVSASYGYTF
TRBJ2-3 TRBV7-8 - - TGTGCCAGCAGGCGCGGGGTCTGGAATACGCAGTATTTT CASRRGVWNTQYF